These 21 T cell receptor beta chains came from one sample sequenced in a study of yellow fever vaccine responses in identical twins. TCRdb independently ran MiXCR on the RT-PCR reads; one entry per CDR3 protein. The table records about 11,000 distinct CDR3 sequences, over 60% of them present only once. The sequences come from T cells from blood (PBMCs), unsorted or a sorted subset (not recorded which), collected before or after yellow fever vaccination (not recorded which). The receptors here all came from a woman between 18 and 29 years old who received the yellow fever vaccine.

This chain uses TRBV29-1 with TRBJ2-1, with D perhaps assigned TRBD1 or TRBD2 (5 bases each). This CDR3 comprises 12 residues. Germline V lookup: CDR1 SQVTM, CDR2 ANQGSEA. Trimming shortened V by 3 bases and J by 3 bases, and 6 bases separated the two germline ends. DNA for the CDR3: TGCAGCGTTGAGGGGGACTACAATGAGCAGTTCTTC. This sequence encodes CSVEGDYNEQFF.

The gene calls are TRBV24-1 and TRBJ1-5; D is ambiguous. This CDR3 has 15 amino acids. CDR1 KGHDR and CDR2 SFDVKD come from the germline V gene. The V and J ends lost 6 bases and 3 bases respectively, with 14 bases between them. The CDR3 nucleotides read TGTGCCACCAGTCCCGCGGACGGCCTCAATCAGCCCCAGCATTTT. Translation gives CATSPADGLNQPQHF.

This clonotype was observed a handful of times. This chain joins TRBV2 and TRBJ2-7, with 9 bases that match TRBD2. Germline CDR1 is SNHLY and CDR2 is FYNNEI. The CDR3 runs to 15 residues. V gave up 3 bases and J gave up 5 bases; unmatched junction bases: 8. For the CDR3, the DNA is TGTGCCAGCAGTGATGGCGGGGGGGCTTGGGACGAGCAGTACGTC. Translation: CASSDGGGAWDEQYV.

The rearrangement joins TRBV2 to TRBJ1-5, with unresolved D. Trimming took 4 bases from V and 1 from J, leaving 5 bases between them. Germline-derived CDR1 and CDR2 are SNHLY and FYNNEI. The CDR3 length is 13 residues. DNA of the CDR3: TGTGCCAGCAGTGGCCTGAGCAATCAGCCCCAGCATTTT. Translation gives CASSGLSNQPQHF.

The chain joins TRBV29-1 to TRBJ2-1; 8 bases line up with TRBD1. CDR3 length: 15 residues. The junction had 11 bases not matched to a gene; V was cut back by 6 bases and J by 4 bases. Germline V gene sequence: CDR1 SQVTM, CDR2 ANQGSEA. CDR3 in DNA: TGCAGCGTCCCCCTCACCCGACAGGGGTACAATGAGCAGTTCTTC. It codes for CSVPLTRQGYNEQFF.

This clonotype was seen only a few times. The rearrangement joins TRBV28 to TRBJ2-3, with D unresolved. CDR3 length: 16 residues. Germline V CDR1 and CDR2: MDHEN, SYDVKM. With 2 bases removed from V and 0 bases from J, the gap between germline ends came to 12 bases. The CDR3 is CASSLGQRTSTDTQYF. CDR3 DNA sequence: TGTGCCAGCAGTTTAGGCCAGAGAACTAGCACAGATACGCAGTATTTT.

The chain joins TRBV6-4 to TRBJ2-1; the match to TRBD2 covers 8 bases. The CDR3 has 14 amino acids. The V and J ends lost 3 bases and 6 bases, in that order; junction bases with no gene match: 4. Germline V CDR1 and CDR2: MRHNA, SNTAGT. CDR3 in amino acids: CASSEGSGANEQFF. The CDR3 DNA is TGTGCCAGCAGTGAGGGTAGCGGGGCCAATGAGCAGTTCTTC.

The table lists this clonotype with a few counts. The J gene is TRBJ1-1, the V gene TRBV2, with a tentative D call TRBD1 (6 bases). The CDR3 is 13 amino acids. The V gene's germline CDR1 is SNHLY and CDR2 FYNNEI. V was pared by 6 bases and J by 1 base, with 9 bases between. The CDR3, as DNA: TGTGCCAGCAGGGCAGGGGAGAACACTGAAGCTTTCTTT. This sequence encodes CASRAGENTEAFF.

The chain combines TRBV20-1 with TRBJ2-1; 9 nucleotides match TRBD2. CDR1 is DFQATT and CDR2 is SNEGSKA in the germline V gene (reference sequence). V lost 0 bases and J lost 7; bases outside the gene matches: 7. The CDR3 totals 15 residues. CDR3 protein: CSAREDSGSVNEQFF. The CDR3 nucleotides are TGCAGTGCTAGAGAGGATAGCGGGAGTGTGAATGAGCAGTTCTTC.

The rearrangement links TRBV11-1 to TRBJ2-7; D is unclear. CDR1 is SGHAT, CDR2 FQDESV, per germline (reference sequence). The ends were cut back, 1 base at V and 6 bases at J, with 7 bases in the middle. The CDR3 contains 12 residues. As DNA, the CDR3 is TGTGCCAGCAGCTTAGGTTCTGTCGAGCAGTACTTC. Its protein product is CASSLGSVEQYF.

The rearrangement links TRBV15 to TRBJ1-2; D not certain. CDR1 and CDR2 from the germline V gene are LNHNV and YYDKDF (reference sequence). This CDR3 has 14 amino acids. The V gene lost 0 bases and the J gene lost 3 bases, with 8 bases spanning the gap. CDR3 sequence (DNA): TGTGCCACCAGCAGAGACAGGAGTGACTATGGCTACACCTTC. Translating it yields CATSRDRSDYGYTF.

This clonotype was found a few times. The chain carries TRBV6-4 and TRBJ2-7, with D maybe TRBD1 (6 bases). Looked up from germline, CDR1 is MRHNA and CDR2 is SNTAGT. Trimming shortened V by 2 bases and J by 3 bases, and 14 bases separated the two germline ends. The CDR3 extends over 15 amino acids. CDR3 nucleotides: TGTGCCAGCAGTGACGACCGAGGGGGAGTCTACGAGCAGTACGTC. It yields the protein CASSDDRGGVYEQYV.

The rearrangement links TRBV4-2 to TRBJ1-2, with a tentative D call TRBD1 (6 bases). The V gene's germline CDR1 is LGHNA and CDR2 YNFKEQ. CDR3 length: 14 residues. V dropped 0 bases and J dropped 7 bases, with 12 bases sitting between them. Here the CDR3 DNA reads TGTGCCAGCAGCCAAGACGGGGGCCAAGGTGGCTACACCTTC. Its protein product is CASSQDGGQGGYTF.

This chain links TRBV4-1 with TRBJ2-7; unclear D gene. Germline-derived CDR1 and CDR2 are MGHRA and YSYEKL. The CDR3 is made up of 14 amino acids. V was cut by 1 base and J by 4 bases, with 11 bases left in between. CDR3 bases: TGCGCCAGCAGCCAAGTCCGGGCCGATTACGAGCAGTACTTC. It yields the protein CASSQVRADYEQYF.

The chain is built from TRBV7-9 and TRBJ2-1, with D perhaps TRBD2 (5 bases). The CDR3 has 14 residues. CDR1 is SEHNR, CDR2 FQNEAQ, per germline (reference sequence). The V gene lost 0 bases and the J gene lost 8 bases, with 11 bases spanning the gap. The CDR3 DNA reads TGTGCCAGCAGCTTAGCGGTTCCTAGCCATGAGCAGTTCTTC. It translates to CASSLAVPSHEQFF.

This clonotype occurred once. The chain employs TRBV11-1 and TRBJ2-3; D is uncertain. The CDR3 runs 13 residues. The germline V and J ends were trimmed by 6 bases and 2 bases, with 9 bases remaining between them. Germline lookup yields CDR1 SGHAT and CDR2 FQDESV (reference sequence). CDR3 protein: CASREIHTDTQYF. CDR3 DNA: TGTGCCAGCAGAGAGATTCACACAGATACGCAGTATTTT.

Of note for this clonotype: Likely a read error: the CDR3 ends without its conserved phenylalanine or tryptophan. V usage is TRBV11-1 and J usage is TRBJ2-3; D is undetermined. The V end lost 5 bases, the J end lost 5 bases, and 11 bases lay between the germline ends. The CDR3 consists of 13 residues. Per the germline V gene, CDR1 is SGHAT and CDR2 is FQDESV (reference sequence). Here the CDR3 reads CASSRSAIDTQYL. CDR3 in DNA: TGTGCCAGCAGCCGTTCGGCCATAGATACGCAGTATTTA.

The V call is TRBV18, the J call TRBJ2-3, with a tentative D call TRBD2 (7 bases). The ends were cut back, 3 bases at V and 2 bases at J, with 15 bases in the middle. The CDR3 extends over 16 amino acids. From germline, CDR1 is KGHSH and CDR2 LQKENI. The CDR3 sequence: CASSPPVGGHTDTQYF. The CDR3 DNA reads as TGTGCCAGCTCACCCCCTGTGGGGGGGCACACAGATACGCAGTATTTT.

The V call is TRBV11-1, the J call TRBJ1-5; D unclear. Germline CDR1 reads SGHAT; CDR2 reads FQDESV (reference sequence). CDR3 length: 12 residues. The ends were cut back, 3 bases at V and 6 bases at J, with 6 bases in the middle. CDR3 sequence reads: CASSFPGQPQHF. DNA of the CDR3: TGTGCCAGCAGCTTCCCCGGTCAGCCCCAGCATTTT.

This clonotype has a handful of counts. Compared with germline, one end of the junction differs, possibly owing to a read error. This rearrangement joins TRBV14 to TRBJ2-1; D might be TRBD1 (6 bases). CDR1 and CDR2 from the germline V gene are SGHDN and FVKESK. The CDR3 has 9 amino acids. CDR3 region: CASSVDSLF. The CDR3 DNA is TGTGCCAGCAGCGTGGACAGCCTCTTC.

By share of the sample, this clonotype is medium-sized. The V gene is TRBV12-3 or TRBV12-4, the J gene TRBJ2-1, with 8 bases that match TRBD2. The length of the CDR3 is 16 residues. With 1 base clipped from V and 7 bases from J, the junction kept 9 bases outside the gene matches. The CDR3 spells CASSLDYGRAMNEQFF. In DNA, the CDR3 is TGTGCCAGCAGTTTAGACTACGGGAGGGCCATGAATGAGCAGTTCTTC.